Below are 28 T cell receptor beta chains sequenced from a single sample in a study of shared clonotypes between healthy human individuals. Sequencing used immunoSEQ multiplex PCR; TCRdb keeps in-frame clones, though not all of them. The sample carries 950,000 to 1,100,000 clones, more than 75% recorded once. Specimen: memory CD4+ T cells from PBMCs. The subset denotes: CD45RA-negative fraction. The receptors stem from a man aged 18 to 29 in good health. Some clones in this sample may be carry-over from other donors' samples.

The CDR3 here is CASSQVRALNTEAFF. CDR3 sequence (DNA): TGCGCCAGCAGCCAAGTCCGGGCCCTGAACACTGAAGCTTTCTTT. V gene TRBV4-1 combines with J gene TRBJ1-1; D gene unclear. V shed 1 base and J shed 0 bases, with 9 bases lying between them. Looked up from germline, CDR1 is MGHRA and CDR2 is YSYEKL. This CDR3 has 15 amino acids.

This chain connects TRBV13 to TRBJ2-1; possibly TRBD2 for D (5 bases). The CDR3 is made up of 14 amino acids. V lost 1 base to trimming and J lost 5 bases, with 9 bases between them. CDR1 and CDR2 (germline): PRHDT, FYEKMQ (reference sequence). The CDR3 here is CASSLDTGNNEQFF. The CDR3 DNA is TGTGCCAGCAGCTTAGATACGGGAAACAATGAGCAGTTCTTC. The full variable domain, its missing parts supplied by reference TRBV13 and TRBJ2-1, is AAGVIQSPRHLIKEKRETATLKCYPIPRHDTVYWYQQGPGQDPQFLISFYEKMQSDKGSIPDRFSAQQFSDYHSELNMSSLELGDSALYFCASSLDTGNNEQFFGPGTRLTVL.

Points on this clone: Since a much larger clone is just one base distant, this may be a read error. In the same sample, other DNA sequences code for this CDR3. The chain uses TRBV7-3 and TRBJ1-5; D remains ambiguous. V gave up 2 bases and J gave up 2 bases, with 4 bases separating them. The CDR3 is 13 amino acids. Germline V gene data show CDR1 as SGHTA and CDR2 as FQGTGA. CDR3 sequence: CASSLSGNQPQHF. The CDR3 DNA reads as TGTGCCAGCAGCTTATCTGGCAATCAGCCCCAGCATTTT.

This chain joins TRBV9 and TRBJ1-3, with D perhaps matching TRBD1 (5 bases). Trimming stripped 5 bases from V and 0 bases from J, with 18 bases between. Germline V gives CDR1 SGDLS, CDR2 YYNGEE. The CDR3 is 17 residues long. The CDR3 sequence is CASSSTPGTDSGNTIYF. CDR3 DNA: TGTGCCAGCAGTTCTACCCCCGGGACGGACTCTGGAAACACCATATATTTT.

The J gene is TRBJ1-5, the V gene TRBV19; 9 bases are shared with TRBD1. Germline V gene sequence: CDR1 LNHDA, CDR2 SQIVND (reference sequence). Losses at the gene ends were 9 bases for V and 8 bases for J; bases not matched to a gene: 20. The CDR3 is 17 amino acids. CDR3 in DNA: TGTGCCAGCAGAGCCAGGCCGGGACAGGGAGTACTTGAGCCCCAGCATTTT. Amino acids: CASRARPGQGVLEPQHF.

This clone was seen at least ten times. The chain joins TRBV7-3 to TRBJ2-1; tentative D call: TRBD2 (6 bases). The germline V and J ends were trimmed by 4 bases and 6 bases, with 13 bases remaining between them. The CDR3 covers 14 residues. Germline V gene sequence: CDR1 SGHTA, CDR2 FQGTGA. This chain's CDR3 is CASSSPGAGNEQFF. The CDR3 nucleotides are TGTGCCAGCAGCTCTCCGGGAGCGGGCAATGAGCAGTTCTTC.

The chain joins TRBV5-1 to TRBJ1-5; D is perhaps TRBD1 (5 bases). The CDR3 loop spans 17 amino acids. In germline, CDR1 is SGHRS, CDR2 YFSETQ. V lost 3 bases to trimming and J lost 5 bases, with 21 bases between them. Here the CDR3 reads CASSSPGQGGRDQPQHF. CDR3 nucleotide sequence: TGCGCCAGCAGCTCTCCCGGCCAGGGAGGGAGGGATCAGCCCCAGCATTTT.

This clone has a handful of counts. The chain is built from TRBV11-2 and TRBJ1-2, with D hard to call. V lost 5 bases and J lost 9, with 13 bases in between. CDR1 and CDR2 (germline): SGHAT, FQNNGV. The CDR3 has 12 amino acids. The CDR3 spells CASSGLASSYTF. CDR3 sequence (DNA): TGTGCCAGCAGCGGGCTGGCCTCGAGCTACACCTTC.

J is TRBJ1-2 and V is TRBV10-3, with D unresolved. Germline assignment: CDR1 ENHRY and CDR2 SYGVKD. V lost 0 bases to trimming and J lost 6 bases, with 11 bases between them. This CDR3 contains 14 residues. The CDR3 sequence: CAISESGQVDGYTF. Written as DNA, the CDR3 is TGTGCCATCAGTGAGTCGGGTCAGGTCGATGGCTACACCTTC.

Ten or more counts support this clone. This sample includes further DNA sequences coding for the same CDR3. This chain joins TRBV29-1 and TRBJ2-1; TRBD2 aligns across 10 bases. The V and J ends lost 7 bases and 0 bases, in that order; junction bases with no gene match: 9. The germline CDR1 and CDR2 sequences are SQVTM and ANQGSEA. The CDR3 sequence is 16 residues long. CDR3 residues: CSGGGSGRSSYNEQFF. CDR3 nucleotide sequence: TGCAGCGGAGGAGGTAGCGGGAGGAGCTCCTACAATGAGCAGTTCTTC.

The gene calls are TRBV5-4 and TRBJ2-5; perhaps D is TRBD1 or TRBD2 (5 bases each). V lost 2 bases and J 5 bases, leaving 19 bases between the germline ends. Per germline, CDR1 SGHNT and CDR2 YYREEE (reference sequence). The CDR3 length is 16 residues. In DNA, the CDR3 is TGTGCCAGCAGCTTTGCAGGGACCCAGGGTGGGGAGACCCAGTACTTC. Its translation is CASSFAGTQGGETQYF.

The chain uses TRBV5-1 and TRBJ2-5; the match to TRBD1 covers 9 bases. This CDR3 comprises 14 residues. CDR1 SGHRS and CDR2 YFSETQ come from the germline V gene. V was pared by 4 bases and J by 4 bases, with 5 bases of the junction left unmatched. CDR3 DNA sequence: TGCGCCAGCAGCGGGGGACAGGGAGGAGAGACCCAGTACTTC. It codes for CASSGGQGGETQYF.

The genes are TRBV7-2 and TRBJ1-2; D gene ambiguous. V gave up 3 bases and J gave up 4 bases, with 12 bases separating them. CDR3 size: 14 residues. Germline CDR1 and CDR2: SGHTA and FQGNSA. This CDR3 reads CASSFRDPGYGYTF. In DNA, the CDR3 is TGTGCCAGCAGCTTTAGGGATCCGGGCTATGGCTACACCTTC.

This clone was seen a handful of times. This sequence joins TRBV28 and TRBJ1-5; perhaps TRBD1 as D (6 bases). CDR1 and CDR2 from the germline V gene are MDHEN and SYDVKM. The germline V and J ends were trimmed by 6 bases and 2 bases, with 17 bases remaining between them. The CDR3 consists of 16 residues. This chain's CDR3 is CASSNPQGRGNQPQHF. CDR3 nucleotide sequence: TGTGCCAGCAGCAACCCCCAGGGGAGAGGCAATCAGCCCCAGCATTTT.

This chain connects TRBV4-1 to TRBJ1-5, with D maybe TRBD1 (5 bases). The V gene lost 1 base and the J gene lost 6 bases, with 13 bases spanning the gap. Germline V gives CDR1 MGHRA, CDR2 YSYEKL. The CDR3 sequence is 15 residues long. CDR3 residues: CASSQVGVTGQPQHF. The CDR3 coding sequence is TGCGCCAGCAGCCAAGTAGGGGTTACTGGTCAGCCCCAGCATTTT.

The chain recombines TRBV18 with TRBJ1-1, with a weak D call TRBD1 (6 bases). CDR3 length: 14 amino acids. Looked up from germline, CDR1 is KGHSH and CDR2 is LQKENI. V was shortened by 7 bases and J by 1 base, with 13 bases between the two germline ends. Here the CDR3 reads CASLKGVENTEAFF. Written as DNA, the CDR3 is TGTGCCAGCTTAAAGGGGGTTGAGAACACTGAAGCTTTCTTT.

V is TRBV5-3 and J is TRBJ2-7; the D gene is possibly TRBD1 (5 bases). TRBV5-3 is classed as an ORF, of uncertain function. This CDR3 is 17 amino acids long. Trimming removed 4 bases at V and 9 bases at J, with 29 bases between. CDR3 sequence (DNA): TGTGCCAGAAGCGCCCCACTTATAGACAGCGACCGTAAGGTGCAGTACTTC. Its translation is CARSAPLIDSDRKVQYF.

The rearrangement uses TRBV28 and TRBJ1-1, with D uncertain. Germline V gives CDR1 MDHEN, CDR2 SYDVKM. V lost 11 bases, J lost 10 bases, and 20 bases lay in between. The CDR3 spans 12 residues. In DNA, the CDR3 is TGTGCCGCCTCGAAGAGGGTATTCGGAGCTTTCTTT. It codes for CAASKRVFGAFF.

The V call is TRBV28, the J call TRBJ2-7; D may be TRBD1 or TRBD2 (5 bases each). CDR1 and CDR2 (germline): MDHEN, SYDVKM. Trimming removed 7 bases at V and 0 bases at J, with 13 bases between. The CDR3 length is 14 residues. The CDR3: CASTSGTASYEQYF. CDR3 in DNA: TGTGCCAGCACCTCAGGGACCGCCTCCTACGAGCAGTACTTC.

DNA for the CDR3: TGTGCCAGCAGCTTAAGGGCAGGGGAGCTAACTTTCTTT. It translates to CASSLRAGELTFF. The chain has TRBV7-3 and TRBJ1-1; TRBD1 is a possible D gene (6 bases). CDR1 and CDR2 from the germline V gene are SGHTA and FQGTGA. This CDR3 has 13 residues. Trimming left V 1 base short and J 12 bases short, with 15 bases between. Combining the CDR3 with reference TRBV7-3 and TRBJ1-1 gives the whole variable domain GAGVSQTPSNKVTEKGKYVELRCDPISGHTALYWYRQSLGQGPEFLIYFQGTGAADDSGLPNDRFFAVRPEGSVSTLKIQRTERGDSAVYLCASSLRAGELTFFGQGTRLTVV.

The chain recombines TRBV2 with TRBJ2-1, with TRBD2 identical over 7 bases. This CDR3 has 15 residues. V was pared by 3 bases and J by 8 bases, with 10 bases of the junction left unmatched. From germline, CDR1 is SNHLY and CDR2 FYNNEI. Here the CDR3 DNA reads TGTGCCAGCAGTGACTTTGTGGGAGGGAGCGATGAGCAGTTCTTC. Translation gives CASSDFVGGSDEQFF.

Notes on this clone: Additional DNA sequences in this sample encode the identical CDR3. V gene TRBV5-4 combines with J gene TRBJ1-1, with D maybe TRBD1 (6 bases). CDR1 and CDR2 from the germline V gene are SGHNT and YYREEE (reference sequence). The germline V and J ends were trimmed by 3 bases and 0 bases, with 9 bases remaining between them. This CDR3 is built from 14 residues. CDR3 residues: CASSSQGLNTEAFF. For the CDR3, the DNA is TGTGCCAGCAGCTCCCAGGGGTTGAACACTGAAGCTTTCTTT.

The chain has TRBV6-6 and TRBJ2-7; 10 bases map to TRBD2. Per the germline V gene, CDR1 is MNHNY and CDR2 is SVGAGI (reference sequence). CDR3 length: 15 amino acids. With V trimmed by 5 bases and J by 5 bases, 9 bases remained unmatched. The CDR3 coding sequence is TGTGCCAGCAGTCAAAGGACTAGCGGAAGCCACGAGCAGTACTTC. Protein: CASSQRTSGSHEQYF.

This clone was found once. The genes are TRBV10-3 and TRBJ2-1; D is perhaps TRBD2 (5 bases). The CDR3 sequence is 15 residues long. The V end lost 0 bases, the J end lost 3 bases, and 9 bases lay between the germline ends. Germline V lookup: CDR1 ENHRY, CDR2 SYGVKD. For the CDR3, the DNA is TGTGCCATCAGTGAGTCGGAACTAGGCTACAATGAGCAGTTCTTC. It codes for CAISESELGYNEQFF.

V usage is TRBV19 and J usage is TRBJ1-3, with D unclear. The ends were cut back, 8 bases at V and 5 bases at J, with 10 bases in the middle. The CDR3 length is 12 residues. Germline V CDR1 and CDR2: LNHDA, SQIVND (reference sequence). The CDR3 sequence is CASGASRNTIYF. The CDR3, as DNA: TGTGCCAGTGGAGCCTCCAGAAACACCATATATTTT.

The chain joins TRBV4-1 to TRBJ1-5; D perhaps matches TRBD1 (6 bases). Germline V gene lookup returns CDR1 MGHRA and CDR2 YSYEKL. The CDR3 runs to 18 residues. The V end was cut by 1 base, the J end by 6 bases, with 22 bases between. CDR3 sequence (DNA): TGCGCCAGCAGCCAAGGGGGGGCAGGGGTGAGGGCGGGTCAGCCCCAGCATTTT. This codes for CASSQGGAGVRAGQPQHF.

The CDR3 sequence: CASSGPGVGWDEQFF. CDR3 nucleotides: TGTGCCAGCAGCGGTCCGGGGGTGGGGTGGGATGAGCAGTTCTTC. The gene calls are TRBV7-2 and TRBJ2-1; D might be TRBD2 (6 bases). Germline CDR1 reads SGHTA; CDR2 reads FQGNSA. Deletions cut 5 bases from V and 8 bases from J, with 19 bases between. The CDR3 has 15 amino acids.

A note on this clone: This specimen includes other DNA sequences encoding the same CDR3. The V call is TRBV10-3, the J call TRBJ1-1; D call uncertain. The germline V and J ends were trimmed by 4 bases and 5 bases, with 8 bases remaining between them. This CDR3 is built from 12 residues. Looked up from germline, CDR1 is ENHRY and CDR2 is SYGVKD. CDR3 nucleotides: TGTGCCATCAGTGGGTGGGGAACTGAAGCTTTCTTT. This sequence encodes CAISGWGTEAFF.